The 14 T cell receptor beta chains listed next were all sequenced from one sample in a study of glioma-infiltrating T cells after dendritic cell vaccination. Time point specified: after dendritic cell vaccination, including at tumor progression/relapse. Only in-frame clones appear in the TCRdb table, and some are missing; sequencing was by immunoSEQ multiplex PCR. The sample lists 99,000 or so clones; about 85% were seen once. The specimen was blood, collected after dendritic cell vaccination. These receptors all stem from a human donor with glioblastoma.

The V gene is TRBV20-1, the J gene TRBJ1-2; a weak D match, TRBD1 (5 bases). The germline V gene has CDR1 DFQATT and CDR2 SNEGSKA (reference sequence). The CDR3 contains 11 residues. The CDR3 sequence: CRSGGTRGYTF. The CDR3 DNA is TGCAGGTCCGGGGGTACACGGGGCTACACCTTC.

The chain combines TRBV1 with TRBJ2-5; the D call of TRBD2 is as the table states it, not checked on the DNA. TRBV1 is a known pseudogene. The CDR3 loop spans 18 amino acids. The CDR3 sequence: CTSSPKSPTSGWEETQYF. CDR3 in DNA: TGCACCAGCAGCCCCAAGTCCCCGACTAGCGGATGGGAAGAGACCCAGTACTTC.

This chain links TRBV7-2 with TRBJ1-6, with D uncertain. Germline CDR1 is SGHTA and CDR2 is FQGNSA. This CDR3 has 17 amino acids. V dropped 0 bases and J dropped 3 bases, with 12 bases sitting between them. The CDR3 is CASSLAQDLLYNSPLHF. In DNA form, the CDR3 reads TGTGCCAGCAGCTTAGCTCAGGACTTACTCTATAATTCACCCCTCCACTTT.

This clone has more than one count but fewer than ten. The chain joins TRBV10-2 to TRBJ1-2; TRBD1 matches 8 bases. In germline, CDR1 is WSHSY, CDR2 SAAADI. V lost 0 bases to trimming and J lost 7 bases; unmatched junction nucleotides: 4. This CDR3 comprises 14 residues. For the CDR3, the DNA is TGCGCCAGCAGTGAGTCGAGGACAGGGCTTGGCTACACCTTC. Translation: CASSESRTGLGYTF.

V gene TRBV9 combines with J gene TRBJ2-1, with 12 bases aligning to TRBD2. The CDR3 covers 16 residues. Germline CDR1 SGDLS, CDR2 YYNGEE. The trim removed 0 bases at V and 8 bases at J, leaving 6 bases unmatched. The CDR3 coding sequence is TGTGCCAGCAGCGTAGGTCTAGCGGGAGGGTTCGATGAGCAGTTCTTC. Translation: CASSVGLAGGFDEQFF.

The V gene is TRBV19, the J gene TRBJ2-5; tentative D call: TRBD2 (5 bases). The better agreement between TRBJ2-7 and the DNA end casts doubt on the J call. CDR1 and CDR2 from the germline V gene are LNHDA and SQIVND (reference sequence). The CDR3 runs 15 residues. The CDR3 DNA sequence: TGTGCCAGTAGAGGCCCGGACGCGGCGGGCTACGAGCAGTACTTC. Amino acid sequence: CASRGPDAAGYEQYF.

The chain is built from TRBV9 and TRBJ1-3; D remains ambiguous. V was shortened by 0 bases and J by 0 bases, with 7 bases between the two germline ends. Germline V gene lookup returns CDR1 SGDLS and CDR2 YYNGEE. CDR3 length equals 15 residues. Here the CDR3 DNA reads TGTGCCAGCAGCGTAGCAGGATTCTCTGGAAACACCATATATTTT. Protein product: CASSVAGFSGNTIYF.

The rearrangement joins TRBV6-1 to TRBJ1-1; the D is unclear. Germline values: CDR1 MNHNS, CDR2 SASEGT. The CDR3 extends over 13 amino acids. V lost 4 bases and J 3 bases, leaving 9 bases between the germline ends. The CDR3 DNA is TGTGCCAGCAGTGTCGAGGGTGACACTGAAGCTTTCTTT. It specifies CASSVEGDTEAFF.

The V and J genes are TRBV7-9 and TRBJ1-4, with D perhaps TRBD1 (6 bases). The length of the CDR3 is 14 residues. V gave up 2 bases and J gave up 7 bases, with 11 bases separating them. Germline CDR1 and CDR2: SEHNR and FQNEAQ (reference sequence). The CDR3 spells CASSLFQGGEKLFF. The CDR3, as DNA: TGTGCCAGCAGCTTATTTCAAGGGGGTGAAAAACTGTTTTTT.

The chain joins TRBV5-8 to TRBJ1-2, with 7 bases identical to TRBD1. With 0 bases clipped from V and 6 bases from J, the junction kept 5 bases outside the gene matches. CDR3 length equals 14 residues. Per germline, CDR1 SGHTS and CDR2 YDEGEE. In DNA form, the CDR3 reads TGTGCCAGCAGCTTGGGGCAGGGGGTCCATGGCTACACCTTC. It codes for CASSLGQGVHGYTF.

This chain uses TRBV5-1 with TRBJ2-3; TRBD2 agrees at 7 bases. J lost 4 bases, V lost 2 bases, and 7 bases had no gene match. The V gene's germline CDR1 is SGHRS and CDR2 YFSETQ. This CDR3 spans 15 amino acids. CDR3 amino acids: CASSFTGTKSDTQYF. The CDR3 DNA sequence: TGCGCCAGCAGCTTTACCGGGACTAAATCAGATACGCAGTATTTT.

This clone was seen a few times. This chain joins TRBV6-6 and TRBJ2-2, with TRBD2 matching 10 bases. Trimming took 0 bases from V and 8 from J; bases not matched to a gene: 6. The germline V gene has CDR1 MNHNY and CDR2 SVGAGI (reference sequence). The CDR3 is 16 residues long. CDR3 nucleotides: TGTGCCAGCAGTTACTCGAGCGGGGGGGATTTAGGGGAGCTGTTTTTT. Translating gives CASSYSSGGDLGELFF.

In DNA, the CDR3 is TGTGCCAGTAAAGTTGGAGCGGGAGGGCAATACGAGCAGTACTTC. Protein: CASKVGAGGQYEQYF. The chain is built from TRBV19 and TRBJ2-7, with TRBD2 matching 10 bases. V shed 7 bases, J shed 4 bases, and the junction held 10 bases outside the gene matches. The CDR3 runs 15 residues. The germline gives CDR1 LNHDA, CDR2 SQIVND (reference sequence).

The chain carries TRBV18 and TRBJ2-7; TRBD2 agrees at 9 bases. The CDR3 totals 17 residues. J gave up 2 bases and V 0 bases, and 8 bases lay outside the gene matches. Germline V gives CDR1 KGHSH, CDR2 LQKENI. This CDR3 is CASSPPGARGRAYEQYF. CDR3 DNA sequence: TGTGCCAGCTCACCACCGGGGGCGCGCGGGAGGGCCTACGAGCAGTACTTC.